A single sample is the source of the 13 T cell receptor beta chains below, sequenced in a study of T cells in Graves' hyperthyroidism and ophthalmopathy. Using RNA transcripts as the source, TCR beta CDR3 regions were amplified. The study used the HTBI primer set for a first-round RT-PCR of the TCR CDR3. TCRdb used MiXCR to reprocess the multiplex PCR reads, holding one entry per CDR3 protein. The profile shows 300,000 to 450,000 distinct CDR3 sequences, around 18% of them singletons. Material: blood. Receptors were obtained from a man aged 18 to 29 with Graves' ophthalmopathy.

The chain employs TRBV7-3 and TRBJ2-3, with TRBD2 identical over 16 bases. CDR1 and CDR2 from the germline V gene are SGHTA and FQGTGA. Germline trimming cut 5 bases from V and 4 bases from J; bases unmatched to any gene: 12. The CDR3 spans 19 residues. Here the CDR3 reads CASSETGTSGGARSDTQYF. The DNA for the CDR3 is TGTGCCAGCAGCGAAACCGGGACTAGCGGGGGGGCTAGGTCAGATACGCAGTATTTT.

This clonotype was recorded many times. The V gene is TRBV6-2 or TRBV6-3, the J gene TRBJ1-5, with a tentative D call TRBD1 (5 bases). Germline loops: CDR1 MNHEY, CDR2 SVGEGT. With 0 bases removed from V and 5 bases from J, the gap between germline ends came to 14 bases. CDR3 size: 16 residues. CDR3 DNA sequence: TGTGCCAGCAGTTACTCGATGGGGGGTTCGGATCAGCCCCAGCATTTT. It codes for CASSYSMGGSDQPQHF.

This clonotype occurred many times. CDR3 protein: CASSHDPNTGELFF. The CDR3 DNA reads as TGTGCCAGCAGCCATGACCCGAACACCGGGGAGCTGTTTTTT. V is TRBV3-1 and J is TRBJ2-2; D is ambiguous. Trimming took off 3 bases at V and 0 bases at J, with 5 bases between the two ends. The CDR3 has 14 amino acids. Germline assignment: CDR1 LGHDT and CDR2 YNNKEL (reference sequence).

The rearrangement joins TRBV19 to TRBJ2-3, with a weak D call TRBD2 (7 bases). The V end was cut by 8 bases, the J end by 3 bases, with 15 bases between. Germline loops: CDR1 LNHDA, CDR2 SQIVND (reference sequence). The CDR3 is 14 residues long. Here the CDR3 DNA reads TGTGCCAGTTCCATCGGGGGGCAGACAGATACGCAGTATTTT. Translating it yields CASSIGGQTDTQYF. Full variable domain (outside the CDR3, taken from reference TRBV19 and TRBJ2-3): DGGITQSPKYLFRKEGQNVTLSCEQNLNHDAMYWYRQDPGQGLRLIYYSQIVNDFQKGDIAEGYSVSREKKESFPLTVTSAQKNPTAFYLCASSIGGQTDTQYFGPGTRLTVL.

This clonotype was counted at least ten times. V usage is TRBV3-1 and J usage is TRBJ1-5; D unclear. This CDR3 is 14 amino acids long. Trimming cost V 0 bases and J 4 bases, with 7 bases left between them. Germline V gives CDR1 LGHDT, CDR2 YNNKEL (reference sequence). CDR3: CASSQEPSNQPQHF. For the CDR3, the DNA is TGTGCCAGCAGCCAAGAGCCTTCGAATCAGCCCCAGCATTTT.

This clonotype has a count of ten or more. The CDR3 spells CASSLGGESPLHF. For the CDR3, the DNA is TGTGCCAGCAGCTTAGGGGGTGAGTCACCCCTCCACTTT. The chain combines TRBV11-2 with TRBJ1-6; D is unclear. The V gene lost 1 base and the J gene lost 10 bases, with 8 bases spanning the gap. This CDR3 spans 13 amino acids. The germline CDR1 and CDR2 sequences are SGHAT and FQNNGV. The entire variable domain, with the rest obtained from reference TRBV11-2 and TRBJ1-6, is as follows: EAGVAQSPRYKIIEKRQSVAFWCNPISGHATLYWYQQILGQGPKLLIQFQNNGVVDDSQLPKDRFSAERLKGVDSTLKIQPAKLEDSAVYLCASSLGGESPLHFGNGTRLTVT.

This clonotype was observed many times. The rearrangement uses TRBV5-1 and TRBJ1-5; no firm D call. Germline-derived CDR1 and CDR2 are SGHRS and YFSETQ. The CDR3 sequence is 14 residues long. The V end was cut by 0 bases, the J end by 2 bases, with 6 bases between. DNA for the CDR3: TGCGCCAGCAGCTTGGGTTTTGGCAATCAGCCCCAGCATTTT. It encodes CASSLGFGNQPQHF.

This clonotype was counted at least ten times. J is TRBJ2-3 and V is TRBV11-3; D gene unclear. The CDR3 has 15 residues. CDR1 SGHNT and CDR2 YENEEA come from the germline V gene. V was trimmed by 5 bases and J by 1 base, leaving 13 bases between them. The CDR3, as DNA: TGTGCCAGCAGCACGGGTGGGCTCGGCACAGATACGCAGTATTTT. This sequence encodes CASSTGGLGTDTQYF.

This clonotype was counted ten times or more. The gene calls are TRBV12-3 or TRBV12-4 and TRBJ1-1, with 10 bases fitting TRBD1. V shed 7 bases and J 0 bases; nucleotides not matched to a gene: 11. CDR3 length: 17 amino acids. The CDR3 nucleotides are TGTGCCAGCAAAACTGGGACAGGGGTTCTGCTGAACACTGAAGCTTTCTTT. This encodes CASKTGTGVLLNTEAFF.

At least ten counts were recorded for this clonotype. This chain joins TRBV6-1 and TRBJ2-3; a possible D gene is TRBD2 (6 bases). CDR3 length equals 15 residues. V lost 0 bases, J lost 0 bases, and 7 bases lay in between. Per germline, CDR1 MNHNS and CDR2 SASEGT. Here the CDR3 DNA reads TGTGCCAGCAGTGAAGCGCGGGGTAGCACAGATACGCAGTATTTT. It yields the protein CASSEARGSTDTQYF.

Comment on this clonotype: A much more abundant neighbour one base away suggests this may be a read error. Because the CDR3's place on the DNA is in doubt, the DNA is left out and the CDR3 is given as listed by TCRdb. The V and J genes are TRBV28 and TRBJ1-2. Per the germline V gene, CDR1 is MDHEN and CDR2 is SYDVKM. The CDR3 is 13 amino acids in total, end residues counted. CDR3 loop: CATISPENYGCTF.

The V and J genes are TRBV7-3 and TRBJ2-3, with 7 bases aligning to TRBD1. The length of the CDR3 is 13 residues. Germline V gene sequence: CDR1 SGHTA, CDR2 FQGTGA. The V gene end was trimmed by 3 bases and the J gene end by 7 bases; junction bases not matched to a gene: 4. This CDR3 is CASSFDRANTQYF. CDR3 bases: TGTGCCAGCAGCTTCGACAGGGCGAATACGCAGTATTTT.

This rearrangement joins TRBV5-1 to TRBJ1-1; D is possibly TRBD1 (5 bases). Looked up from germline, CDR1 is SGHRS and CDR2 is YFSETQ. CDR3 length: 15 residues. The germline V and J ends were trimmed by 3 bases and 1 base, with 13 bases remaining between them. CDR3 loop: CASSSGRGGNTEAFF. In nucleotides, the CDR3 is TGCGCCAGCAGCTCAGGGAGGGGCGGGAACACTGAAGCTTTCTTT.